A single sample gave rise to the 18 T cell receptor beta chains below, sequenced in a study of T cells in Graves' hyperthyroidism and ophthalmopathy. It was RNA transcripts that yielded the amplified TCR beta CDR3 regions. First-round RT-PCR with HTBI primers amplified the TCR CDR3 region. TCRdb reprocessed the multiplex PCR reads via MiXCR and lists one record per CDR3 protein. Among over 250,000 distinct CDR3 sequences listed, around a quarter were seen once. Sequenced: blood. The source is a man aged 35 to 55 with Graves' hyperthyroidism that later progressed to Graves' ophthalmopathy.

The genes are TRBV6-2 or TRBV6-3 and TRBJ2-2; 8 nucleotides align to TRBD2. Unmatched junction bases numbered 12, after V lost 2 bases and J lost 7 bases. From germline, CDR1 is MNHEY and CDR2 SVGEGT. This CDR3 comprises 17 residues. CDR3 bases: TGTGCCAGCAGTTACGGAGCGGGAGACCTCGCACGCGGGGAGCTGTTTTTT. Translation: CASSYGAGDLARGELFF.

This clonotype was detected ten times or more. This sequence joins TRBV27 and TRBJ2-7; tentatively, D is TRBD2 (5 bases). Germline V gene lookup returns CDR1 MNHEY and CDR2 SMNVEV (reference sequence). The CDR3 contains 14 residues. Trimming removed 2 bases at V and 4 bases at J, with 12 bases between. The CDR3 loop is CASSLARAYYEQYF. The CDR3, as DNA: TGTGCCAGCAGTTTAGCGCGGGCCTATTACGAGCAGTACTTC.

In its sample, this clonotype was seen many times. The V gene is TRBV6-5, the J gene TRBJ2-7, with 13 bases lining up with TRBD2. The junction had 6 bases not matched to a gene; V was cut back by 4 bases and J by 3 bases. Germline V CDR1 and CDR2: MNHEY, SVGAGI. The CDR3 loop spans 16 amino acids. Here the CDR3 DNA reads TGTGCCAGCAGTTCCTACGGGACTAGCGGGATCTACGAGCAGTACTTC. As protein: CASSSYGTSGIYEQYF.

This clonotype was counted at least ten times. The chain recombines TRBV12-3 or TRBV12-4 with TRBJ2-7; D is ambiguous. CDR3 length: 15 residues. V gave up 0 bases and J gave up 2 bases, with 11 bases separating them. The CDR3 protein is CASSLALPATYEQYF. Written as DNA, the CDR3 is TGTGCCAGCAGTTTAGCCCTTCCGGCAACCTACGAGCAGTACTTC.

This clonotype was picked up many times. This chain joins TRBV29-1 and TRBJ2-5; D assignment may be TRBD1 or TRBD2 (5 bases each). Per the germline V gene, CDR1 is SQVTM and CDR2 is ANQGSEA. Trimming stripped 7 bases from V and 1 base from J, with 16 bases between. CDR3 length equals 14 residues. CDR3 coding DNA: TGCAGCGCGAGGGCAGGGATTTTCCAAGAGACCCAGTACTTC. This translates into CSARAGIFQETQYF.

J is TRBJ2-4 and V is TRBV6-1; TRBD1 agrees at 9 bases. The CDR3 is 13 residues long. From germline, CDR1 is MNHNS and CDR2 SASEGT. J was trimmed by 7 bases and V by 4 bases; bases with no gene match: 2. CDR3 amino acids: CASSATGGNIQYF. In nucleotides, the CDR3 is TGTGCCAGCAGTGCTACAGGGGGCAACATTCAGTACTTC.

A word on this clonotype: This clone may be a read error of a much larger clone one base away. The chain links TRBV6-5 to TRBJ2-5; weak D call: TRBD2 (6 bases). The CDR3 runs to 16 residues. The V and J ends lost 0 bases and 3 bases respectively, with 14 bases between them. Germline loops: CDR1 MNHEY, CDR2 SVGAGI. CDR3 sequence: CASSYSGDSVKETQYF. The CDR3 nucleotides read TGTGCCAGCAGTTACTCGGGGGACTCGGTAAAAGAGACCCAGTACTTC.

This clonotype has ten or more counts. The genes are TRBV5-5 and TRBJ1-1, with 7 positions matching TRBD1. The CDR3 is 14 residues long. Germline CDR1 SGHKS, CDR2 YYEKEE (reference sequence). The V gene end was trimmed by 4 bases and the J gene end by 5 bases; junction bases not matched to a gene: 8. The CDR3 reads CASSATGVWTEAFF. The CDR3 DNA reads as TGTGCCAGCAGCGCCACAGGGGTTTGGACTGAAGCTTTCTTT.

This clonotype was observed at least ten times. This chain connects TRBV19 to TRBJ1-1; possible D gene TRBD1, 6 bases. CDR1 and CDR2 (germline): LNHDA, SQIVND (reference sequence). The CDR3 contains 16 residues. V was clipped by 4 bases and J by 0 bases, with 15 bases between them. CDR3 bases: TGTGCCAGTAGTAAACCGGGACATCGATTGAACACTGAAGCTTTCTTT. Amino acids: CASSKPGHRLNTEAFF.

This clonotype was seen repeatedly, ten times or more. The CDR3 spells CASSLAGTGYPYEQYF. In nucleotides, the CDR3 is TGCGCCAGCAGCTTGGCCGGGACAGGGTATCCCTACGAGCAGTACTTC. The V and J genes are TRBV5-1 and TRBJ2-7; 9 bases are shared with TRBD1. Germline V gene data show CDR1 as SGHRS and CDR2 as YFSETQ. The CDR3 is made up of 16 amino acids. The trim removed 0 bases at V and 2 bases at J, leaving 6 bases unmatched. Together with reference TRBV5-1 and TRBJ2-7, the CDR3 gives the full variable domain: KAGVTQTPRYLIKTRGQQVTLSCSPISGHRSVSWYQQTPGQGLQFLFEYFSETQRNKGNFPGRFSGRQFSNSRSEMNVSTLELGDSALYLCASSLAGTGYPYEQYFGPGTRLTVT.

This clonotype was seen ten or more times. The rearrangement joins TRBV27 to TRBJ2-7, with D perhaps matching TRBD1 (5 bases). Trimming took off 0 bases at V and 3 bases at J, with 12 bases between the two ends. The CDR3 runs to 15 residues. The germline gives CDR1 MNHEY, CDR2 SMNVEV (reference sequence). CDR3 sequence reads: CASSLSGLEGYEQYF. The CDR3 nucleotides are TGTGCCAGCAGTTTATCGGGGCTAGAAGGCTACGAGCAGTACTTC.

The CDR3 sequence: CASSSGQPQETQYF. DNA of the CDR3: TGTGCCAGCAGTTCCGGACAGCCTCAAGAGACCCAGTACTTC. V gene TRBV27 combines with J gene TRBJ2-5; possibly TRBD1 for D (6 bases). The CDR3 length is 14 residues. The V gene's germline CDR1 is MNHEY and CDR2 SMNVEV (reference sequence). V was pared by 4 bases and J by 2 bases, with 11 bases between.

This clonotype was detected many times. The chain joins TRBV27 to TRBJ2-5, with D unclear. The CDR3 totals 14 residues. Germline-derived CDR1 and CDR2 are MNHEY and SMNVEV (reference sequence). The ends were cut back, 2 bases at V and 2 bases at J, with 9 bases in the middle. The CDR3 DNA is TGTGCCAGCAGTTTACTACAAGGACAAGAGACCCAGTACTTC. Encoded protein: CASSLLQGQETQYF.

J is TRBJ2-5 and V is TRBV6-2 or TRBV6-3, with a weak D call TRBD2 (5 bases). CDR1 and CDR2 (germline): MNHEY, SVGEGT. This CDR3 region has 14 residues. Trimming removed 7 bases from V and 5 bases from J, with 17 bases in between. Here the CDR3 DNA reads TGTGCCAGCACCAGCGGTTCCCTCGCGGAGACCCAGTACTTC. This gives the protein CASTSGSLAETQYF.

This clonotype was found many times. This rearrangement joins TRBV28 to TRBJ1-5, with D perhaps TRBD1 (6 bases). The germline CDR1 and CDR2 sequences are MDHEN and SYDVKM. V lost 6 bases, J lost 6 bases, and 15 bases lay in between. The CDR3 loop spans 14 amino acids. The CDR3 protein is CASRLGGYRQPQHF. The CDR3 nucleotides read TGTGCCAGCAGACTAGGGGGGTACCGTCAGCCCCAGCATTTT.

This clonotype appeared many times. The rearrangement joins TRBV19 to TRBJ2-7; TRBD2 matches 7 bases. Unmatched junction bases numbered 10, after V lost 7 bases and J lost 4 bases. CDR1 is LNHDA and CDR2 is SQIVND in the germline V gene (reference sequence). The CDR3 is made up of 14 amino acids. The CDR3 nucleotides are TGTGCCAGTATGGAGCACCCGCGGGGGTACGAGCAGTACTTC. This translates into CASMEHPRGYEQYF.

This clonotype came up many times. V and J are TRBV2 and TRBJ1-5; 8 bases agree with TRBD1. J gave up 1 base and V 6 bases, and 5 bases lay outside the gene matches. Germline V lookup: CDR1 SNHLY, CDR2 FYNNEI. This CDR3 region has 15 residues. For the CDR3, the DNA is TGTGCCAGCAGCCCCGGGACAGGAAGCAATCAGCCCCAGCATTTT. It translates to CASSPGTGSNQPQHF.

V usage is TRBV6-5 and J usage is TRBJ1-5; D call uncertain. The CDR3 is made up of 16 amino acids. In germline, CDR1 is MNHEY, CDR2 SVGAGI. V lost 0 bases and J 0 bases, leaving 9 bases between the germline ends. DNA for the CDR3: TGTGCCAGCAGTTACTCCGCGACCACTAGCAATCAGCCCCAGCATTTT. Translated, it gives CASSYSATTSNQPQHF.